The clone carrying this T cell receptor (beta chain) was counted many times. Its specificity is unknown. The entry originates in a study of T-cell reconstitution after alpha-beta-depleted transplantation in children. The study, taken as a whole, reports: T-cell numbers and diversity, one year after transplant, stemmed largely from T cells that were newly produced. The high TCRbeta diversity at day 60 in some patients came from surviving recipient T cells and thymic progenitors. Several hundred expanded graft clones reportedly supplied alpha-beta T cells about two months after transplant.

The authors prepared the TCRbeta library with unique molecular identifiers. TCRdb itself ran the PCR reads through MiXCR, one entry per CDR3 protein. In the table there are about 600,000 distinct CDR3 sequences, over 10% of which are singletons. The source material was PBMCs, mostly from graft donor cells, sampled 360 days after TCRalphabeta/CD19-depleted stem cell transplant. This TCR was recovered from a male patient aged 10-17 years who had a stem cell transplant for acute myeloid leukemia, so the T cells may come from the graft donor.

The CDR3 sequence is CASRNGLAGKNEQFF. DNA for the CDR3: TGTGCCAGCAGGAACGGACTAGCGGGTAAGAATGAGCAGTTCTTC. The rearrangement uses TRBV7-2 and TRBJ2-1, with TRBD2 matching over 11 bases. Germline trimming cut 6 bases from V and 7 bases from J; bases unmatched to any gene: 8. This CDR3 is 15 amino acids long. Germline assignment: CDR1 SGHTA and CDR2 FQGNSA.